The entry below gives a single T cell receptor beta chain sequence along with its context. Its antigen is unidentified. PCR amplification relied on 60 Vbeta primers (plus 13 Jbeta primers). Per the study methods: In a later analysis, 79 million or so unique TCR beta chains included roughly 11 million shared by two or more donors. Produced via immunoSEQ multiplex PCR; TCRdb's table is partial and in-frame only. The V and J calls and the clone size are those of that table, but D and trimming were determined from the DNA. The sample records over 100,000 clones, 78% being singletons. This entry comes from a study of cytomegalovirus exposure and HLA in healthy donors. Study results and limitations: Near-uniform donor sequencing depth was presumed by presence/absence analyses. With later analysis, a missense DCLRE1C variant became linked to TCR beta V- and J-gene trimming. Of the V segments, some could not be distinguished, including TRBV6-2 and TRBV6-3, and were excluded.

Unmatched junction bases numbered 6, after V lost 4 bases and J lost 4 bases. This CDR3 region has 15 residues. The germline V gene encodes CDR1 KGHSH and CDR2 LQKENI. The chain couples TRBV18 to TRBJ2-3; 9 bases line up with TRBD1. This receptor was taken from a female donor in good health and CMV-seronegative. Sequenced: PBMCs. DNA for the CDR3: TGTGCCAGCTCACTGTGGGACAGGGTAGCAGATACGCAGTATTTT. Its protein product is CASSLWDRVADTQYF.